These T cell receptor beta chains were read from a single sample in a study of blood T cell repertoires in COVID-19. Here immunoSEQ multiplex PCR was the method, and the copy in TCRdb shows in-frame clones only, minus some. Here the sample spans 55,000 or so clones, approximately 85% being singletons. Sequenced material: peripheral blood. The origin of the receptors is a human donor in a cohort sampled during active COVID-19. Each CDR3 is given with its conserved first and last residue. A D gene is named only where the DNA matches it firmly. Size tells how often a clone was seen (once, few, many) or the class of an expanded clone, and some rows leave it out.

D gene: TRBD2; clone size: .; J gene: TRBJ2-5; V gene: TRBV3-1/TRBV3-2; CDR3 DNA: TGTGCCAGCAGCCAAGTAGGCGGGAGCTTAGAGACCCAGTACTTC; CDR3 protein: CASSQVGGSLETQYF
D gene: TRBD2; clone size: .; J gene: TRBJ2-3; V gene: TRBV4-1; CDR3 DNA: TGCGCCAGCAGCCTGCCAGCGGGAGTAACAGATACGCAGTATTTT; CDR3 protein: CASSLPAGVTDTQYF
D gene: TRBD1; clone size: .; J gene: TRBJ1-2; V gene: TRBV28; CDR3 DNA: TGTGCCAGCAACTCACCGGGACAGGGAAACTATGGCTACACCTTC; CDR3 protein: CASNSPGQGNYGYTF
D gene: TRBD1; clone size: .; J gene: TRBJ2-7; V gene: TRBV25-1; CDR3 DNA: TGTGCCAGCAGAGGAAGTGGGCAGGGGGCTCAAGAGCAGTACTTC; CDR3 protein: CASRGSGQGAQEQYF
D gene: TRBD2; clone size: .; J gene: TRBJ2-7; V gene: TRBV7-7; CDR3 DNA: TGTGCTAGCAGCTTAAGTGGGCTAGCGGGAGACGAGCAGTACTTC; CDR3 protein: CASSLSGLAGDEQYF
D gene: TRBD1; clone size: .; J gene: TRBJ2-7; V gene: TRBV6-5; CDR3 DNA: TGTGCCAGCAGTTACTCGGGACAGGGCGAGCAGTACTTC; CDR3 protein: CASSYSGQGEQYF
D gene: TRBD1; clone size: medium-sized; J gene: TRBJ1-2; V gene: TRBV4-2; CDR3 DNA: TGTGCCAGCAGCCCGACAGGGGGCCGCGATGGCTACACCTTC; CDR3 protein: CASSPTGGRDGYTF
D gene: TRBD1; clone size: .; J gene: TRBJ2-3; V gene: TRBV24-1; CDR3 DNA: TGTGCCACCAGTGATCTACCGGGACAGGGTGGCACAGATACGCAGTATTTT; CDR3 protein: CATSDLPGQGGTDTQYF
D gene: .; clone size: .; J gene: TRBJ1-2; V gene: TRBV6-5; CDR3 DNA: TGTGCCAGCAGCTCCTACGATGGCTACACCTTC; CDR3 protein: CASSSYDGYTF
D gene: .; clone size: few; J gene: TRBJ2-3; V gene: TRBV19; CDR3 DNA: TGTGCCAGTAGTCCCACGGGCACAGATACGCAGTATTTT; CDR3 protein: CASSPTGTDTQYF
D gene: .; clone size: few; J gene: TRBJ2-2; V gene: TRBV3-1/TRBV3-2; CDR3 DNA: TGTGCCAGCAGCCAAATGGCAGTGAACACCGGGGAGCTGTTTTTT; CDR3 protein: CASSQMAVNTGELFF